Below are 5 T cell receptor beta chains sequenced from a single sample in a study of OX40 agonist ivuxolimab in advanced cancers. The repertoire was sequenced with immunoSEQ multiplex PCR; TCRdb's copy has only in-frame clones and lacks some. Among tens of thousands of clones listed, more than 75% were seen once. The sequencing here drew on CD4+ or CD8+ T cells sorted from blood, taken in a trial of the OX40 agonist ivuxolimab. The receptors were sampled from an adult with an advanced solid tumor such as melanoma, head and neck, liver or kidney cancer.

This clone was seen only once. This rearrangement joins TRBV7-2 to TRBJ2-7; 10 bases match TRBD1. J was trimmed by 6 bases and V by 2 bases; bases with no gene match: 10. The CDR3 spans 16 residues. The germline gives CDR1 SGHTA, CDR2 FQGNSA. CDR3 DNA sequence: TGTGCCAGCAGCTTACATCCCCCGGGACAGGGGACCGAGCAGTACTTC. Translating gives CASSLHPPGQGTEQYF. Variable domain in full (rest from reference TRBV7-2 and TRBJ2-7): GAGVSQSPSNKVTEKGKDVELRCDPISGHTALYWYRQSLGQGLEFLIYFQGNSAPDKSGLPSDRFSAERTGGSVSTLTIQRTQQEDSAVYLCASSLHPPGQGTEQYFGPGTRLTVT.

The chain carries TRBV29-1 and TRBJ2-5, with 7 bases fitting TRBD1. The last part of the DNA fits TRBJ2-7 better; the J call may be wrong. This CDR3 spans 15 amino acids. Germline V CDR1 and CDR2: SQVTM, ANQGSEA. The CDR3: CSVKSLRDRSYEQYF. CDR3 sequence (DNA): TGCAGCGTCAAATCCCTTCGGGACAGATCCTACGAGCAGTACTTC.

The rearrangement uses TRBV19 and TRBJ2-6; no definite D call. Germline CDR1 LNHDA, CDR2 SQIVND (reference sequence). The CDR3 has 16 amino acids. V dropped 3 bases and J dropped 0 bases, with 9 bases sitting between them. This CDR3 reads CASSIFMSSGANVLTF. The CDR3 nucleotides read TGTGCCAGTAGTATTTTCATGAGCTCTGGGGCCAACGTCCTGACTTTC.

The rearrangement uses TRBV7-9 and TRBJ2-1; 8 nucleotides line up with TRBD2. The CDR3 length is 16 residues. After removal of 5 bases from V and 9 bases from J, the junction contained 15 bases not matched to a gene. Per the germline V gene, CDR1 is SEHNR and CDR2 is FQNEAQ (reference sequence). CDR3 sequence (DNA): TGTGCCAGCAGCCCCCCCGGGACTAGGGTTTTCACTGAGCAGTTCTTC. This translates into CASSPPGTRVFTEQFF. Filled out from reference TRBV7-9 and TRBJ2-1, the complete variable domain reads DTGVSQNPRHKITKRGQNVTFRCDPISEHNRLYWYRQTLGQGPEFLTYFQNEAQLEKSRLLSDRFSAERPKGSFSTLEIQRTEQGDSAMYLCASSPPGTRVFTEQFFGPGTRLTVL.

The V call is TRBV7-3, the J call TRBJ2-2; D gene unclear. With 1 base removed from V and 3 bases from J, the gap between germline ends came to 6 bases. The V gene's germline CDR1 is SGHTA and CDR2 FQGTGA. CDR3 length: 14 amino acids. CDR3: CASSLRPHTGELFF. The CDR3 coding sequence is TGTGCCAGCAGCTTAAGGCCTCACACCGGGGAGCTGTTTTTT.